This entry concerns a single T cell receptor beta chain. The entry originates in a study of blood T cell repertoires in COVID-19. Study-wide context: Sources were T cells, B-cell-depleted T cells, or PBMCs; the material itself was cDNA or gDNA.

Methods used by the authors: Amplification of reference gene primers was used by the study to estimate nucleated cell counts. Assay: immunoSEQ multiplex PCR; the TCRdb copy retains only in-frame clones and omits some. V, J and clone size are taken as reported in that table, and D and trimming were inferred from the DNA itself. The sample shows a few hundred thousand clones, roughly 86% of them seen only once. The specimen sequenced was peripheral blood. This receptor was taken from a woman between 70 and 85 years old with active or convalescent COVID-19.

This CDR3 is CASSPSGGRNYGYTF. CDR3 bases: TGTGCCAGTAGTCCCTCGGGGGGGAGAAACTATGGCTACACCTTC. The chain is built from TRBV19 and TRBJ1-2, with D possibly being TRBD1 (5 bases). The CDR3 is 15 residues long. Trimming removed 5 bases at V and 2 bases at J, with 15 bases between. The V gene's germline CDR1 is LNHDA and CDR2 SQIVND (reference sequence).